One and the same sample provided the 26 T cell receptor beta chains below, sequenced in a study of blood T cell repertoires in COVID-19. Measured with immunoSEQ multiplex PCR; TCRdb has only the in-frame clones, and not every one. The repertoire has some 50,000 clones, around 85% of them found once; the top ten carry just over 9%. Sequenced: peripheral blood. Receptor source: a human donor in a cohort sampled during active COVID-19.

This clone came up a few times. The chain couples TRBV5-1 to TRBJ2-2; TRBD2 matches at 11 bases. V was pared by 2 bases and J by 5 bases, with 5 bases of the junction left unmatched. The germline V gene has CDR1 SGHRS and CDR2 YFSETQ. The CDR3 covers 16 residues. As DNA, the CDR3 is TGCGCCAGCAGCTTTACTAGCGGGGGCCGGACCGGGGAGCTGTTTTTT. It is translated as CASSFTSGGRTGELFF.

The J gene is TRBJ1-1, the V gene TRBV7-3; no clear D gene. This CDR3 spans 14 amino acids. Germline V gene sequence: CDR1 SGHTA, CDR2 FQGTGA. V was pared by 2 bases and J by 0 bases, with 7 bases between. The CDR3 DNA reads as TGTGCCAGCAGCTTAGGAGGAATGAACACTGAAGCTTTCTTT. The encoded protein is CASSLGGMNTEAFF.

V gene TRBV7-9 combines with J gene TRBJ2-7, with a possible D match to TRBD1 (6 bases). The V end lost 5 bases, the J end lost 0 bases, and 11 bases lay between the germline ends. CDR3 length: 14 residues. Germline V gene sequence: CDR1 SEHNR, CDR2 FQNEAQ (reference sequence). This CDR3 reads CASSGWTDSYEQYF. CDR3 bases: TGTGCCAGCAGCGGATGGACAGACTCCTACGAGCAGTACTTC.

The chain recombines TRBV7-3 with TRBJ2-1, with D unresolved. The CDR3 extends over 12 amino acids. Trimming pared 0 bases from V and 7 bases from J, leaving 4 bases between. Germline loops: CDR1 SGHTA, CDR2 FQGTGA. CDR3 sequence: CASSLTRNEQFF. The CDR3 nucleotides read TGTGCCAGCAGCTTAACCCGGAATGAGCAGTTCTTC.

The V call is TRBV11-1, the J call TRBJ1-2, with TRBD1 identical over 7 bases. Germline V lookup: CDR1 SGHAT, CDR2 FQDESV (reference sequence). Trimming removed 3 bases from V and 6 bases from J; junction bases left unmatched: 4. The CDR3 extends over 13 amino acids. As DNA, the CDR3 is TGTGCCAGCAGCTTTCAGGGGGTCGATGGCTACACCTTC. Protein: CASSFQGVDGYTF.

Here the CDR3 DNA reads TGTGCCAGCAGCGTACGGCAGGGACTAGCGACCCGGGGCGAAGAGACCCAGTACTTC. This translates into CASSVRQGLATRGEETQYF. The chain recombines TRBV9 with TRBJ2-5; the match to TRBD2 covers 10 bases. Germline lookup yields CDR1 SGDLS and CDR2 YYNGEE. CDR3 length: 19 amino acids. With V trimmed by 1 base and J by 3 bases, 15 bases remained unmatched.

The V and J genes are TRBV12-3 or TRBV12-4 and TRBJ1-5, with no clear D. This CDR3 contains 13 residues. V shed 3 bases and J shed 4 bases, with 7 bases lying between them. CDR3 nucleotides: TGTGCCAGCAGTTTGCAGTCAAATCAGCCCCAGCATTTT. Translating it yields CASSLQSNQPQHF.

The DNA for the CDR3 is TGTGCCAGCAGACGGTACGAGCAGTACTTC. Protein product: CASRRYEQYF. This chain connects TRBV3-1 (or the pseudogene TRBV3-2) to TRBJ2-7; D is undetermined. V was cut by 6 bases and J by 4 bases, with 4 bases left in between. The germline gives CDR1 LGHDT, CDR2 YNNKEL (reference sequence). The CDR3 contains 10 residues.

This chain joins TRBV5-1 and TRBJ2-3, with D possibly being TRBD2 (6 bases). The CDR3 sequence is 15 residues long. The germline CDR1 and CDR2 sequences are SGHRS and YFSETQ. Trimming took off 6 bases at V and 1 base at J, with 15 bases between the two ends. The CDR3 is CASIGTPWGTDTQYF. CDR3 in DNA: TGCGCCAGCATCGGGACTCCCTGGGGCACAGATACGCAGTATTTT.

The chain recombines TRBV6-4 with TRBJ2-1; perhaps TRBD2 as D (5 bases). The CDR3 totals 13 residues. The germline V gene encodes CDR1 MRHNA and CDR2 SNTAGT. V lost 2 bases to trimming and J lost 7 bases, with 9 bases between them. For the CDR3, the DNA is TGTGCCAGCAGTGACGAGGGTAGAAATGAGCAGTTCTTC. This sequence encodes CASSDEGRNEQFF.

The CDR3 nucleotides read TGTGCCTGGAGTTCTGCAGGGGGAGGAAACACCATATATTTT. This sequence encodes CAWSSAGGGNTIYF. The chain has TRBV30 and TRBJ1-3, with 7 nucleotides matching TRBD1. This CDR3 has 14 residues. The germline CDR1 and CDR2 sequences are GTSNPN and SVGIG (reference sequence). Trimming took 2 bases from V and 4 from J; bases not matched to a gene: 5.

The chain couples TRBV29-1 to TRBJ2-3, with 7 bases fitting TRBD1. In germline, CDR1 is SQVTM, CDR2 ANQGSEA. The CDR3 totals 14 residues. Losses at the gene ends were 6 bases for V and 2 bases for J; bases not matched to a gene: 8. The CDR3 region has the DNA TGCAGCGTCGTTGGACAGGAAAACACAGATACGCAGTATTTT. It translates to CSVVGQENTDTQYF.

The chain employs TRBV9 and TRBJ2-3; 7 bases align to TRBD1. There are 14 residues in the CDR3. Germline lookup yields CDR1 SGDLS and CDR2 YYNGEE. V trimming: 1 base; J trimming: 4 bases; junction bases outside the gene matches: 3. CDR3 in amino acids: CASSVFTGADTQYF. The CDR3 nucleotides read TGTGCCAGCAGCGTATTCACAGGGGCAGATACGCAGTATTTT.

The chain links TRBV12-5 to TRBJ1-2; D unresolved. Germline V gene sequence: CDR1 LGHNT, CDR2 FRNRAP. This CDR3 spans 13 amino acids. V was trimmed by 2 bases and J by 4 bases, leaving 8 bases between them. CDR3 sequence (DNA): TGTGCTAGTGGTTTGCGGGGAACCTATGGCTACACCTTC. Residues: CASGLRGTYGYTF. Full variable domain (outside the CDR3, taken from reference TRBV12-5 and TRBJ1-2): DARVTQTPRHKVTEMGQEVTMRCQPILGHNTVFWYRQTMMQGLELLAYFRNRAPLDDSGMPKDRFSAEMPDATLATLKIQPSEPRDSAVYFCASGLRGTYGYTFGSGTRLTVV.

This clone was observed once. The chain has TRBV5-6 and TRBJ2-7; 10 bases match TRBD2. The V gene's germline CDR1 is SGHDT and CDR2 YYEEEE. V trimming: 1 base; J trimming: 2 bases; junction bases outside the gene matches: 6. The CDR3 consists of 16 residues. As DNA, the CDR3 is TGTGCCAGCAGCTTGCCTAGCGGGGGACCCACCTACGAGCAGTACTTC. This translates into CASSLPSGGPTYEQYF. The complete variable domain, with remaining parts taken from reference TRBV5-6 and TRBJ2-7, reads DAGVTQSPTHLIKTRGQQVTLRCSPKSGHDTVSWYQQALGQGPQFIFQYYEEEERQRGNFPDRFSGHQFPNYSSELNVNALLLGDSALYLCASSLPSGGPTYEQYFGPGTRLTVT.

V and J are TRBV23-1 and TRBJ1-4; D is ambiguous. TRBV23-1 is an ORF for which the function is uncertain. The length of the CDR3 is 18 residues. V lost 0 bases and J lost 4, with 18 bases in between. The CDR3 reads CASSQSRRLRGNNEKLFF. The CDR3 DNA follows: TGCGCCAGCAGTCAATCTCGGAGGTTGCGAGGGAATAATGAAAAACTGTTTTTT.

This sequence joins TRBV6-2 or TRBV6-3 and TRBJ2-1, with TRBD1 identical over 9 bases. The ends lost 4 bases at V and 9 bases at J; junction bases unmatched: 4. Germline V lookup: CDR1 MNHEY, CDR2 SVGEGT. The CDR3 loop spans 13 amino acids. The chain's CDR3 is CASSLQDRGEQFF. In DNA, the CDR3 is TGTGCCAGCAGTTTGCAGGACAGGGGTGAGCAGTTCTTC.

The chain joins TRBV4-1 to TRBJ1-5; the D gene is possibly TRBD1 (6 bases). Per germline, CDR1 MGHRA and CDR2 YSYEKL. The CDR3 runs to 15 residues. Trimming stripped 2 bases from V and 5 bases from J, with 13 bases between. The CDR3 spells CASSQLDRLDQPQHF. CDR3 DNA sequence: TGCGCCAGCAGCCAACTCGACAGGTTGGATCAGCCCCAGCATTTT.

The chain carries TRBV5-4 and TRBJ1-3; a possible D gene is TRBD1 (6 bases). CDR3 length: 15 residues. Trimming shortened V by 4 bases and J by 3 bases, and 14 bases separated the two germline ends. Germline V gene sequence: CDR1 SGHNT, CDR2 YYREEE (reference sequence). The chain's CDR3 is CASSQKGGYGNTIYF. CDR3 DNA sequence: TGTGCCAGCAGCCAGAAAGGGGGATATGGAAACACCATATATTTT.

The chain carries TRBV7-9 and TRBJ2-4; weak D call: TRBD2 (5 bases). This CDR3 is 14 amino acids long. V shed 3 bases and J shed 8 bases, with 14 bases lying between them. CDR1 is SEHNR and CDR2 is FQNEAQ in the germline V gene (reference sequence). The DNA of the CDR3 is TGTGCCAGCAGCTTGAGGGAAAAGTGGGACATTCAGTACTTC. Amino acid sequence: CASSLREKWDIQYF.

V usage is TRBV19 and J usage is TRBJ1-5, with D possibly being TRBD1 (6 bases). CDR3 length: 16 residues. With 3 bases removed from V and 5 bases from J, the gap between germline ends came to 17 bases. Germline V CDR1 and CDR2: LNHDA, SQIVND (reference sequence). This CDR3 reads CASSIVGAQSDQPQHF. DNA for the CDR3: TGTGCCAGTAGTATTGTGGGGGCCCAGTCGGATCAGCCCCAGCATTTT.

V and J are TRBV7-8 and TRBJ1-1; 7 bases line up with TRBD1. The CDR3 is made up of 16 amino acids. The germline V gene has CDR1 SGHVS and CDR2 FQNEAQ. V lost 5 bases to trimming and J lost 3 bases; unmatched junction nucleotides: 12. CDR3 residues: CASSTHQDRLYTEAFF. CDR3 in DNA: TGTGCCAGCAGCACCCACCAGGACAGGCTATACACTGAAGCTTTCTTT.

Only a few counts were recorded for this clone. This chain joins TRBV7-2 and TRBJ1-6; the D is unclear. Germline V gene data show CDR1 as SGHTA and CDR2 as FQGNSA. The V end lost 4 bases, the J end lost 9 bases, and 16 bases lay between the germline ends. The CDR3 covers 15 residues. DNA for the CDR3: TGTGCCAGCAGCTCCCGACGGGTGATGGTTTCACCCCTCCACTTT. Translated, it gives CASSSRRVMVSPLHF.

Details on this clone: This specimen includes other DNA sequences encoding the same CDR3. J is TRBJ1-1 and V is TRBV19, with D possibly TRBD1 on 6 matching bases. CDR1 and CDR2 from the germline V gene are LNHDA and SQIVND (reference sequence). V gave up 5 bases and J gave up 4 bases, with 14 bases separating them. This CDR3 is built from 14 residues. The CDR3: CASSWGRGGTEAFF. For the CDR3, the DNA is TGTGCCAGTAGTTGGGGAAGGGGGGGCACTGAAGCTTTCTTT.

CDR3 loop: CASSTLRLAGEQETQYF. As DNA, the CDR3 is TGTGCCAGCAGTACCCTTAGACTAGCGGGGGAGCAAGAGACCCAGTACTTC. The genes are TRBV27 and TRBJ2-5, with 12 nucleotides matching TRBD2. The ends lost 5 bases at V and 2 bases at J; junction bases unmatched: 9. Germline V gene sequence: CDR1 MNHEY, CDR2 SMNVEV (reference sequence). This CDR3 is built from 17 residues.

This chain joins TRBV3-1 (or the pseudogene TRBV3-2) and TRBJ1-4, with D uncertain. CDR3 length: 12 amino acids. Trimming shortened V by 3 bases and J by 5 bases, and 4 bases separated the two germline ends. Per the germline V gene, CDR1 is LGHDT and CDR2 is YNNKEL (reference sequence). The CDR3 reads CASSHQNEKLFF. The CDR3 nucleotides read TGTGCCAGCAGCCACCAAAATGAAAAACTGTTTTTT.